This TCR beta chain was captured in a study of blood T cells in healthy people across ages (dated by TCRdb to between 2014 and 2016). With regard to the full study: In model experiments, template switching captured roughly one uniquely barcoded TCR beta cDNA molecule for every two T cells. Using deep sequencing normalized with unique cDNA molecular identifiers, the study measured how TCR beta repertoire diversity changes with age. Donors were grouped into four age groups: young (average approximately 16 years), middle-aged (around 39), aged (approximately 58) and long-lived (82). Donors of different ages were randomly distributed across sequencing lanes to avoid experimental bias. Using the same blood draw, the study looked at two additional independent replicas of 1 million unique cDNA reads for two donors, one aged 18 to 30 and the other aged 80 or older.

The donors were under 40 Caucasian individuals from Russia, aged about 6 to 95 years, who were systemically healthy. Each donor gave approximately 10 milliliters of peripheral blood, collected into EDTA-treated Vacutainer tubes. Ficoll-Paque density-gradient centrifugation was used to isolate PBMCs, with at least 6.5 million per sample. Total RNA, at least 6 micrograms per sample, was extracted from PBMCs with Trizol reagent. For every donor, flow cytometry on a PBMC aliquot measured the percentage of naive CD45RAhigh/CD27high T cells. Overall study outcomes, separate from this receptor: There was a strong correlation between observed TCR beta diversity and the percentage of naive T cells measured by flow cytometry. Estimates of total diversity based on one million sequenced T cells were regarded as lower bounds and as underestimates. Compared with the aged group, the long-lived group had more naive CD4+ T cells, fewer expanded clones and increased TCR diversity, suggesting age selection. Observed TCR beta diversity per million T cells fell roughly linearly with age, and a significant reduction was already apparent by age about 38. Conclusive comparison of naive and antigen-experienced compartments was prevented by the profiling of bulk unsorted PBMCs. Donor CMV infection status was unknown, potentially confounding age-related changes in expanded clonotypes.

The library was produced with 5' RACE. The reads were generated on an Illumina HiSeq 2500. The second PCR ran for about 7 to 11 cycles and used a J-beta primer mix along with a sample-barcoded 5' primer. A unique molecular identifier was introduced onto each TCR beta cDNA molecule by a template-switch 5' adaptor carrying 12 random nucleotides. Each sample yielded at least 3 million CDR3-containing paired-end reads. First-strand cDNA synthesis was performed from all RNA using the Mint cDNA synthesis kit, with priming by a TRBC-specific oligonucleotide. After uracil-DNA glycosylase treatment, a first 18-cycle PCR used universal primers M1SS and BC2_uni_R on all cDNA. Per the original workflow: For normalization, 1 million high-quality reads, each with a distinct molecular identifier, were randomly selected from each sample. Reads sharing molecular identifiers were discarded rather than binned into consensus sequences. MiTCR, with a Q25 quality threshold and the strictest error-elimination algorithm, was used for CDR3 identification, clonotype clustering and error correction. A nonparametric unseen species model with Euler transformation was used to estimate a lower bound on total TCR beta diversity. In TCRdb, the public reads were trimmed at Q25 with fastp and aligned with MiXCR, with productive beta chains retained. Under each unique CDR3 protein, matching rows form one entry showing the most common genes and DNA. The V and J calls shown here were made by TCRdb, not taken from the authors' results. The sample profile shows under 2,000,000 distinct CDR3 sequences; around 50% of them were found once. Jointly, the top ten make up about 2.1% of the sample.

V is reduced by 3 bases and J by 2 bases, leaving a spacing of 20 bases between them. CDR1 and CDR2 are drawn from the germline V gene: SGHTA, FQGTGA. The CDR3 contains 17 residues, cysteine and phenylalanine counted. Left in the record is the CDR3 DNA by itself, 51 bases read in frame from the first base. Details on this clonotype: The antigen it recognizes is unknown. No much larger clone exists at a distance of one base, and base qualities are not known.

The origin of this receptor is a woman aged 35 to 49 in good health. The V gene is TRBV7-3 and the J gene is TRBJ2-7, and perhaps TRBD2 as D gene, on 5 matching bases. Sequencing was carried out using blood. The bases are TGTGCCAGCAGCTTCTTTTTCCATGTGGAGGAAACCTACGAGCAGTACTTC. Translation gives CASSFFFHVEETYEQYF.